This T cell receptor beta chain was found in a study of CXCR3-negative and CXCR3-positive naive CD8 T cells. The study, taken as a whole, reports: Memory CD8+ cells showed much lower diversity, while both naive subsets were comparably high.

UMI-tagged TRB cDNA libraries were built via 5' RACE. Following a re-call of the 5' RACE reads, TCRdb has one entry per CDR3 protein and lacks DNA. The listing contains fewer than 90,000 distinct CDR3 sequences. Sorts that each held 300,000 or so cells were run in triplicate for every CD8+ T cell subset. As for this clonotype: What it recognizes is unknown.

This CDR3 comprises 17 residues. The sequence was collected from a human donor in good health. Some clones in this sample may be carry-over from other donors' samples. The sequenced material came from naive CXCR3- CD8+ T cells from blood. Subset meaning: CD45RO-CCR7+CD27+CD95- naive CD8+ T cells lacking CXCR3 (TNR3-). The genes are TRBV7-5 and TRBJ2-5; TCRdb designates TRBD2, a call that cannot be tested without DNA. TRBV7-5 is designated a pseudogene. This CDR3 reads CISVSEAVREAGETQYF.